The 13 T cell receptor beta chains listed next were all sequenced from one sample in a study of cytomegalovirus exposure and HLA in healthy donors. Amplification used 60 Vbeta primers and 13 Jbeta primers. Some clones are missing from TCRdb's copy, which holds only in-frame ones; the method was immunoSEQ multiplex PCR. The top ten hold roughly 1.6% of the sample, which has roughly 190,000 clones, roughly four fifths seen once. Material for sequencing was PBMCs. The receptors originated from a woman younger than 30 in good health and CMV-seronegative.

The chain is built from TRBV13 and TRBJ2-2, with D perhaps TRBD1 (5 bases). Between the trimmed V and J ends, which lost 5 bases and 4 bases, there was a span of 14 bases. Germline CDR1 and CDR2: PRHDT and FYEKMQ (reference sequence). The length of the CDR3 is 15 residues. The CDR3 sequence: CASSGTHGATGELFF. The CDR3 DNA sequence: TGTGCCAGCAGCGGAACGCATGGGGCCACCGGGGAGCTGTTTTTT. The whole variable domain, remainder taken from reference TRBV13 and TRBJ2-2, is AAGVIQSPRHLIKEKRETATLKCYPIPRHDTVYWYQQGPGQDPQFLISFYEKMQSDKGSIPDRFSAQQFSDYHSELNMSSLELGDSALYFCASSGTHGATGELFFGEGSRLTVL.

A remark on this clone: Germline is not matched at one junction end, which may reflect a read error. CDR3 loop: CSSSLGSGVFNYGYTF. CDR3 in DNA: TGTTCCAGCAGCTTAGGGAGCGGCGTCTTTAACTATGGCTACACCTTC. The V gene is TRBV7-9, the J gene TRBJ1-2; D is unclear. The CDR3 contains 16 residues. Germline V gene sequence: CDR1 SEHNR, CDR2 FQNEAQ (reference sequence).

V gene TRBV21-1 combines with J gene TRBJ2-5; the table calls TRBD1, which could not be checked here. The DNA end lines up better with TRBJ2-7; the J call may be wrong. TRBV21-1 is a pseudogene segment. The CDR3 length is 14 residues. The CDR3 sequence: CATRQNTGVYEQYF. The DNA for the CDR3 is TGTGCCACCAGGCAAAACACAGGGGTGTACGAGCAGTACTTC.

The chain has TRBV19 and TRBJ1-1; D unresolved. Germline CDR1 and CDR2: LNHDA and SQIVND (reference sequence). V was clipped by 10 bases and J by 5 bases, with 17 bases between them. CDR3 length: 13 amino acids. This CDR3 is CATRREPRTEAFF. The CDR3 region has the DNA TGTGCCACAAGGCGGGAGCCGAGGACTGAAGCTTTCTTT.

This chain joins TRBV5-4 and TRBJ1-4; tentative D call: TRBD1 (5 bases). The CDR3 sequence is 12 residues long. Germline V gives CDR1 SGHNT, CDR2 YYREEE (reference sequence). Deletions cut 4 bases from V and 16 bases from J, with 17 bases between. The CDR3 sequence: CASSTAGEQRFF. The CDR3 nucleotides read TGTGCCAGCAGCACAGCGGGGGAACAAAGGTTTTTT.

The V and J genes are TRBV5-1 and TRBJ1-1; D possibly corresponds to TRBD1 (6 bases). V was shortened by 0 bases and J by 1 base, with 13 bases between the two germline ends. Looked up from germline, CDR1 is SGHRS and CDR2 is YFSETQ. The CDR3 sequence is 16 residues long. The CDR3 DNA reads TGCGCCAGCAGCTTGGCCGTAGCACAGGGGAACACTGAAGCTTTCTTT. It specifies CASSLAVAQGNTEAFF. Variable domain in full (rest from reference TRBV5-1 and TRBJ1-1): KAGVTQTPRYLIKTRGQQVTLSCSPISGHRSVSWYQQTPGQGLQFLFEYFSETQRNKGNFPGRFSGRQFSNSRSEMNVSTLELGDSALYLCASSLAVAQGNTEAFFGQGTRLTVV.

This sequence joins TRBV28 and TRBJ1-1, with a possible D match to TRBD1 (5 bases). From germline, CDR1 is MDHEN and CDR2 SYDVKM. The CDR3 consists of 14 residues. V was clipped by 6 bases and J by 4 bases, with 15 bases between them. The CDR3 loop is CASRPAGSGTEAFF. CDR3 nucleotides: TGTGCCAGCAGGCCAGCAGGGTCTGGCACTGAAGCTTTCTTT.

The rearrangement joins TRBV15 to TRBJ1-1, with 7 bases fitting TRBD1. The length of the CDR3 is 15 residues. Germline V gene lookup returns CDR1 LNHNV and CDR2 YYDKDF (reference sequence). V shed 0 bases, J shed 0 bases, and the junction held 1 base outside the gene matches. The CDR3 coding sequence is TGTGCCACCAGCAGAGATCAGGGGGTGAACACTGAAGCTTTCTTT. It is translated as CATSRDQGVNTEAFF.

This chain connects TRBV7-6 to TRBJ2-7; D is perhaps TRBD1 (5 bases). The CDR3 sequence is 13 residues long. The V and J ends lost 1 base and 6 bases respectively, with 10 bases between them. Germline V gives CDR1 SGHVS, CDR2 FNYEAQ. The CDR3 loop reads CASSLEDTGEQYF. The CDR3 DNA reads TGTGCCAGCAGCTTAGAGGATACAGGCGAGCAGTACTTC.

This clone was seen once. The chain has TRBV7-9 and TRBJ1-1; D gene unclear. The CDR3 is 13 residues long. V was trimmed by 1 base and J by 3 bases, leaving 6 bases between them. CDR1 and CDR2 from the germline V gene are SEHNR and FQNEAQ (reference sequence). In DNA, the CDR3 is TGTGCCAGCAGCTTAGGGGAGGACACTGAAGCTTTCTTT. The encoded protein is CASSLGEDTEAFF.

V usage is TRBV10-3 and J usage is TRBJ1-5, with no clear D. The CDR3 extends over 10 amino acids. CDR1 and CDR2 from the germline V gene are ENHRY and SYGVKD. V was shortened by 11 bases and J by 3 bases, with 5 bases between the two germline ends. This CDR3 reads CAPHNQPQHF. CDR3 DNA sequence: TGTGCCCCACACAATCAGCCCCAGCATTTT.

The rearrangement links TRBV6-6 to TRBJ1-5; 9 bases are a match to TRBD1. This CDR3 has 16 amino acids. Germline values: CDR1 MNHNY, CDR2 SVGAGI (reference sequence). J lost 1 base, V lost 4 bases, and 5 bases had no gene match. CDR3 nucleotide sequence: TGTGCCAGCAGTTTTACAGGGGGCACGAGCAATCAGCCCCAGCATTTT. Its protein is CASSFTGGTSNQPQHF.

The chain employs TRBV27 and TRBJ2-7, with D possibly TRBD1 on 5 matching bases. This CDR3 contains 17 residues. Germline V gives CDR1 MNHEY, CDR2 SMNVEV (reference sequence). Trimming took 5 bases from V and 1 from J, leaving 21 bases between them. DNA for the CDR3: TGTGCCAGCAGTATACTGACAGCTCCTCAGATTTCCTACGAGCAGTACTTC. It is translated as CASSILTAPQISYEQYF.